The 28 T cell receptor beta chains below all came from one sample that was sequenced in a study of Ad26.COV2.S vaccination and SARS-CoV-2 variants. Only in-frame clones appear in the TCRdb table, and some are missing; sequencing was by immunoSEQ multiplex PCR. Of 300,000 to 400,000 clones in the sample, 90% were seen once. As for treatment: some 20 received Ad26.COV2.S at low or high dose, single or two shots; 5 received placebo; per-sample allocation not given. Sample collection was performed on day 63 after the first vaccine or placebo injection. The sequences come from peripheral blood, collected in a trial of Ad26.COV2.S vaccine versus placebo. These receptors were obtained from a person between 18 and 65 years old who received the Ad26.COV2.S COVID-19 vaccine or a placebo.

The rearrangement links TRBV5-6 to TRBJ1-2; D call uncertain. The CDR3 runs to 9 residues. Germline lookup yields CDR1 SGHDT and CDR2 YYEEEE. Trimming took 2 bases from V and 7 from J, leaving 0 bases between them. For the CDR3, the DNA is TGTGCCAGCAGCTTTGGCTACACCTTC. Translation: CASSFGYTF.

The CDR3 is CASSYQGQETQYF. The DNA for the CDR3 is TGTGCCAGCAGTTACCAGGGACAAGAGACCCAGTACTTC. The chain is built from TRBV6-5 and TRBJ2-5; tentative D call: TRBD1 (5 bases). Per the germline V gene, CDR1 is MNHEY and CDR2 is SVGAGI. The CDR3 is 13 amino acids. Trimming cost V 2 bases and J 2 bases, with 6 bases left between them.

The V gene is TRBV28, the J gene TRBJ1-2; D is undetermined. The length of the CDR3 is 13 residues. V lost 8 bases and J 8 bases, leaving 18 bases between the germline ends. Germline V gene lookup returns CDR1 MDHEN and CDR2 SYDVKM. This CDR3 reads CASESGRRMGYTF. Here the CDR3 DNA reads TGTGCCAGCGAGAGCGGTCGAAGGATGGGCTACACCTTC.

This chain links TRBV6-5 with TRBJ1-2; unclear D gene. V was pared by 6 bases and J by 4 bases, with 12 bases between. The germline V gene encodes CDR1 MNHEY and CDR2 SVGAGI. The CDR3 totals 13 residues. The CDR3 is CASSSSAVYGYTF. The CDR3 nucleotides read TGTGCCAGCAGCAGCAGTGCCGTCTATGGCTACACCTTC.

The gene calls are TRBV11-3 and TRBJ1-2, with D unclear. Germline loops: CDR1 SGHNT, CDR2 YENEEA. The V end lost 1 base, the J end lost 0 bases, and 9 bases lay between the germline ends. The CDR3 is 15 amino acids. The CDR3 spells CASSLGPPSNYGYTF. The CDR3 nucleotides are TGTGCCAGCAGCTTAGGTCCACCTTCTAACTATGGCTACACCTTC. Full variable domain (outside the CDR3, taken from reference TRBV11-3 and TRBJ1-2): EAGVVQSPRYKIIEKKQPVAFWCNPISGHNTLYWYLQNLGQGPELLIRYENEEAVDDSQLPKDRFSAERLKGVDSTLKIQPAELGDSAVYLCASSLGPPSNYGYTFGSGTRLTVV.

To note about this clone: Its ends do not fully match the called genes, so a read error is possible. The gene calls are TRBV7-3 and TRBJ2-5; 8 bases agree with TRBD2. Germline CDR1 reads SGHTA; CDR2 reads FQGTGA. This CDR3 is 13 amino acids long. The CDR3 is CASSVTSGETQYF. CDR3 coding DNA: TGTGCCAGCAGCGTAACTAGCGGAGAGACCCAGTACTTC.

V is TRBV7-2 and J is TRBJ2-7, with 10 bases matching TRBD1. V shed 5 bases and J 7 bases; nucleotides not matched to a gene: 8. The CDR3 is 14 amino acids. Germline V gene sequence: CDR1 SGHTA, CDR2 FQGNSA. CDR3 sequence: CASSPRQGAGEQYF. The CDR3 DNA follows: TGTGCCAGCAGCCCCCGACAGGGGGCCGGGGAGCAGTACTTC.

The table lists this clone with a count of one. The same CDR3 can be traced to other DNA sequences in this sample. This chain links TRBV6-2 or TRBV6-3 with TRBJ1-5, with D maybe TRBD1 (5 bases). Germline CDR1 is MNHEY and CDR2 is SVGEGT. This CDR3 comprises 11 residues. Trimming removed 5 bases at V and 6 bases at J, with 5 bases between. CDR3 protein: CASSQGQPQHF. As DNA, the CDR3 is TGTGCCAGCAGTCAGGGTCAGCCCCAGCATTTT.

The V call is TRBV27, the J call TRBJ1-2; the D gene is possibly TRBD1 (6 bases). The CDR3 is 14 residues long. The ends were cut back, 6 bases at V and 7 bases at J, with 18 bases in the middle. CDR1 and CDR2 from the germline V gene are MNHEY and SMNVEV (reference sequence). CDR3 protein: CASRGGGGGGGYTF. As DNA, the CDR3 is TGTGCCAGCAGAGGCGGAGGGGGAGGGGGTGGCTACACCTTC.

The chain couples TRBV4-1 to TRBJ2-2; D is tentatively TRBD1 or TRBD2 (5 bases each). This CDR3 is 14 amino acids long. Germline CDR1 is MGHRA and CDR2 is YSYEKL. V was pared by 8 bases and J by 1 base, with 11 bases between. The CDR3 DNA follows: TGCGCCAGCCGCAGGGAGAGGAACACCGGGGAGCTGTTTTTT. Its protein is CASRRERNTGELFF.

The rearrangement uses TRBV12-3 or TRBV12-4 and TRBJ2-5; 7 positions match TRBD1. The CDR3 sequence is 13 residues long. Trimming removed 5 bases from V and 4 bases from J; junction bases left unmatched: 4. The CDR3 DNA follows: TGTGCCAGCAGTCGACAGGGTCGAGAGACCCAGTACTTC. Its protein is CASSRQGRETQYF.

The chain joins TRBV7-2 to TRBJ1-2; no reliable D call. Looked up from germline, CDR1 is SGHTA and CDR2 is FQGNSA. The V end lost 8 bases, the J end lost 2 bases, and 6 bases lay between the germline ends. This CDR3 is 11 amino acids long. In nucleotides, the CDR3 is TGTGCCAGCGAAATCAACTATGGCTACACCTTC. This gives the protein CASEINYGYTF.

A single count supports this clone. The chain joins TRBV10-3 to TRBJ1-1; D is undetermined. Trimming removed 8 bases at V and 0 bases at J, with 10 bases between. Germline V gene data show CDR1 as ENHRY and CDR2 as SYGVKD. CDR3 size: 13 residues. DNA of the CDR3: TGTGCCATCGGTTCGGGAATGAACACTGAAGCTTTCTTT. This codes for CAIGSGMNTEAFF.

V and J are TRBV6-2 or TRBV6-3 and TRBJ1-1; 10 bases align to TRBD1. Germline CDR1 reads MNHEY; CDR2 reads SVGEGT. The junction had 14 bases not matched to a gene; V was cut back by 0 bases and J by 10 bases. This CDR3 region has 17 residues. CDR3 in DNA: TGTGCCAGCAGTTACTCCCCCTCCGGGACAGGGGACGCTCGAGCTTTCTTT. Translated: CASSYSPSGTGDARAFF.

The DNA for the CDR3 is TGTGCCAGCAGCTCCCTTGGGGAGACCCAGTACTTC. This gives the protein CASSSLGETQYF. The chain joins TRBV7-2 to TRBJ2-5; D unresolved. The CDR3 contains 12 residues. V lost 4 bases, J lost 5 bases, and 8 bases lay in between. Germline loops: CDR1 SGHTA, CDR2 FQGNSA.

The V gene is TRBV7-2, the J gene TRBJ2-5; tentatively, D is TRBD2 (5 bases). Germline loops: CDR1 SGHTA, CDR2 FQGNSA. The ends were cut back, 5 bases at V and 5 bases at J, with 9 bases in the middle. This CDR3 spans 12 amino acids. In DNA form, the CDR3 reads TGTGCCAGCAGCCAGAGGGCTGAGACCCAGTACTTC. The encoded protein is CASSQRAETQYF.

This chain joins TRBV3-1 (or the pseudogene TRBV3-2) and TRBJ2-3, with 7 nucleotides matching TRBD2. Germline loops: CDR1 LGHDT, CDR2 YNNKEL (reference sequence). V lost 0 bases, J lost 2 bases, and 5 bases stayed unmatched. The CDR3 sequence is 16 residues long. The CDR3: CASSQDLAGATDTQYF. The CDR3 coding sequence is TGTGCCAGCAGCCAAGATCTGGCGGGAGCCACAGATACGCAGTATTTT.

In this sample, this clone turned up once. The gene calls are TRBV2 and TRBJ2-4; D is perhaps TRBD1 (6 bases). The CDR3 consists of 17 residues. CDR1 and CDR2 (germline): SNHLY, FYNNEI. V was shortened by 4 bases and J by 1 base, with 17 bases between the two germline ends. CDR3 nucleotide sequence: TGTGCCAGCAGTGGTTCAGCAGGGGCAGGGGCCAAAAACATTCAGTACTTC. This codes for CASSGSAGAGAKNIQYF.

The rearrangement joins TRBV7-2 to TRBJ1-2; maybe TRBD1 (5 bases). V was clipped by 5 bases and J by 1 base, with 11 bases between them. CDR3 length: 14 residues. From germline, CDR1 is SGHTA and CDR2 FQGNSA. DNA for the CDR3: TGTGCCAGCAGCCCTCCAGGGCTTAACTATGGCTACACCTTC. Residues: CASSPPGLNYGYTF.

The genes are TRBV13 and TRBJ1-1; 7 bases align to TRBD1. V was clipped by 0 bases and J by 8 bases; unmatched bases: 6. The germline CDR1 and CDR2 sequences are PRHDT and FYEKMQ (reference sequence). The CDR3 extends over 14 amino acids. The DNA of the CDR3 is TGTGCCAGCAGCTTAGGGGCAGGGGGAGCGGAAGCTTTCTTT. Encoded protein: CASSLGAGGAEAFF.

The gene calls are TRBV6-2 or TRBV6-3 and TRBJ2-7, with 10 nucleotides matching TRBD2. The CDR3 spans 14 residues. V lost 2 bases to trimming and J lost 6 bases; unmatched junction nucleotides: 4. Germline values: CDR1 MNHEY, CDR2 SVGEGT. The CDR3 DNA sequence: TGTGCCAGCAGTTACGGGGGGACTAGCGCCGAGCAGTACTTC. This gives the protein CASSYGGTSAEQYF.

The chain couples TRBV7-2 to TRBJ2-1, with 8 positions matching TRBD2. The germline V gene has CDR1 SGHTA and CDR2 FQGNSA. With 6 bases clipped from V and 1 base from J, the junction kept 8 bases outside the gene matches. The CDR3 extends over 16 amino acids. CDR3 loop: CASSPGLALSYNEQFF. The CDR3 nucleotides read TGTGCCAGCAGTCCCGGACTAGCTCTATCCTACAATGAGCAGTTCTTC.

CDR3 in amino acids: CASSGTLGLTGNIQYF. In DNA form, the CDR3 reads TGCGCCAGCAGCGGTACGTTGGGTTTGACGGGAAACATTCAGTACTTC. This rearrangement joins TRBV5-1 to TRBJ2-4; no clear D gene. This CDR3 comprises 16 residues. Germline CDR1 and CDR2: SGHRS and YFSETQ. Trimming removed 4 bases at V and 6 bases at J, with 20 bases between.

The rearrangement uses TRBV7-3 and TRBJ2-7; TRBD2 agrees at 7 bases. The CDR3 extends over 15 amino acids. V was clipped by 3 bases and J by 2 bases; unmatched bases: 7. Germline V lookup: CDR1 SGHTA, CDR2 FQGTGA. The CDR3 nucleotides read TGTGCCAGCAGCTTCTCGGGAGGACGCGCCTACGAGCAGTACGTC. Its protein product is CASSFSGGRAYEQYV.

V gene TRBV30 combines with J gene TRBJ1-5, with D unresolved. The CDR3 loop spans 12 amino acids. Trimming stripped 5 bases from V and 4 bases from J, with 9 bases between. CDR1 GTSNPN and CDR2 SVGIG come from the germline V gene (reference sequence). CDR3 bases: TGTGCCTGGGCTCGCGAGAATCAGCCCCAGCATTTT. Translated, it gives CAWARENQPQHF.

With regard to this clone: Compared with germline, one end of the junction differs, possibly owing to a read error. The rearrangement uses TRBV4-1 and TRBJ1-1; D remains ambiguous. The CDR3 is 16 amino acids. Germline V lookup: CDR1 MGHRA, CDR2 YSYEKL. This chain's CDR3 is CASSQEIAALKTEAFF. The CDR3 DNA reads TGCGCCAGCAGCCAAGAAATTGCAGCCCTGAAAACTGAAGCTTTCTTT.

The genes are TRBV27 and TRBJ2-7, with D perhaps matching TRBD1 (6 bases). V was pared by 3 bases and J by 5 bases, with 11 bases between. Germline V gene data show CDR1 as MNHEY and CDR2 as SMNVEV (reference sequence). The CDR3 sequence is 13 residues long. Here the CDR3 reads CASSFRGWDEQYF. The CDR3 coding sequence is TGTGCCAGCAGTTTCAGGGGTTGGGACGAGCAGTACTTC.

For the CDR3, the DNA is TGTGCCAGCAGCTTGAGACAGGACTCAAATTCACCCCTCCACTTT. This translates into CASSLRQDSNSPLHF. The chain recombines TRBV5-4 with TRBJ1-6, with D possibly TRBD1 on 6 matching bases. Germline V gene lookup returns CDR1 SGHNT and CDR2 YYREEE (reference sequence). Deletions cut 1 base from V and 7 bases from J, with 12 bases between. The CDR3 contains 15 residues.